The next 5 T cell receptor beta chains were all read from a single sample in a study of T-cell memory formation after mild COVID-19. TCRdb ran MiXCR on the 5' RACE reads and lists one entry per CDR3 protein. Among roughly 480,000 distinct CDR3 sequences listed, roughly 25% were seen once. The specimen sequenced was PBMCs or a T cell subset sorted from them (not recorded which). These receptors originate from an adult woman who had mild COVID-19 (a few samples of this study predate the infection). Cell type and time point are not known.

The genes are TRBV7-3 and TRBJ2-2; D is possibly TRBD1 or TRBD2 (5 bases each). V was trimmed by 2 bases and J by 2 bases, leaving 18 bases between them. The CDR3 has 18 residues. Germline loops: CDR1 SGHTA, CDR2 FQGTGA. CDR3 DNA sequence: TGTGCCAGCAGCTTAGTAGGGACCGTTAGGACTAACACCGGGGAGCTGTTTTTT. Amino acids: CASSLVGTVRTNTGELFF.

Only a few counts were recorded for this clonotype. The V gene is TRBV12-3 or TRBV12-4, the J gene TRBJ1-1; the D is unclear. The CDR3 consists of 16 residues. V was cut by 6 bases and J by 3 bases, with 20 bases left in between. DNA for the CDR3: TGTGCCAGCAGAGACGGTCGGGCAGTCGGGGACACTGAAGCTTTCTTT. Translating gives CASRDGRAVGDTEAFF.

The chain joins TRBV15 to TRBJ1-1, with a possible D match to TRBD1 (6 bases). This CDR3 region has 15 residues. V was cut by 5 bases and J by 7 bases, with 20 bases left in between. From germline, CDR1 is LNHNV and CDR2 YYDKDF (reference sequence). The CDR3 nucleotides are TGTGCCACCAGCTTACATACGGGGGCGAGGAATGAAGCTTTCTTT. This codes for CATSLHTGARNEAFF.

At least ten counts were recorded for this clonotype. The CDR3 DNA reads as TGTGCCAGCAGCACCCGGACTAGCGCCACAGATACGCAGTATTTT. Translated, it gives CASSTRTSATDTQYF. The chain uses TRBV7-6 and TRBJ2-3, with TRBD2 identical over 9 bases. CDR3 length equals 15 residues. The germline gives CDR1 SGHVS, CDR2 FNYEAQ. The V gene end was trimmed by 5 bases and the J gene end by 2 bases; junction bases not matched to a gene: 5.

The V gene is TRBV5-1, the J gene TRBJ2-7; D might be TRBD2 (5 bases). This CDR3 is 14 amino acids long. CDR1 and CDR2 (germline): SGHRS, YFSETQ. V lost 4 bases, J lost 4 bases, and 15 bases lay in between. The CDR3 nucleotides read TGCGCCAGCAGCCTGGCCGGGGTCGGATACGAGCAGTACTTC. Its protein product is CASSLAGVGYEQYF.